These 5 T cell receptor beta chains were all obtained from the same sample, sequenced in a study of blood T cell repertoires in COVID-19. Repertoires were generated with immunoSEQ multiplex PCR, while TCRdb's copy carries only in-frame clones and drops some. The sample has roughly 220,000 clones, around 86% seen once; the top ten hold 3%. The material sequenced was peripheral blood. These receptor sequences come from a man aged 55 to 70 with acute or convalescent COVID-19.

J is TRBJ2-7 and V is TRBV3-1 (or the pseudogene TRBV3-2); D unclear. V lost 1 base to trimming and J lost 2 bases, with 6 bases between them. In germline, CDR1 is LGHDT, CDR2 YNNKEL (reference sequence). This CDR3 has 13 residues. The DNA of the CDR3 is TGTGCCAGCAGCCAAGTCGCGGCCTACGAGCAGTACTTC. Protein: CASSQVAAYEQYF.

This chain joins TRBV10-3 and TRBJ1-3, with D uncertain. CDR1 is ENHRY and CDR2 is SYGVKD in the germline V gene. V lost 6 bases and J 1 base, leaving 10 bases between the germline ends. This CDR3 has 14 amino acids. CDR3 coding DNA: TGTGCCATCAGCGCAACAGAGTCTGGAAACACCATATATTTT. It encodes CAISATESGNTIYF.

The V and J genes are TRBV18 and TRBJ1-2, with a tentative D call TRBD1 (6 bases). Germline lookup yields CDR1 KGHSH and CDR2 LQKENI. V lost 2 bases and J 8 bases, leaving 15 bases between the germline ends. The CDR3 runs 14 residues. The CDR3: CASSPEGRGWGYTF. The DNA for the CDR3 is TGTGCCAGCTCACCAGAAGGCAGGGGATGGGGCTACACCTTC. The full variable domain, its missing parts supplied by reference TRBV18 and TRBJ1-2, is NAGVMQNPRHLVRRRGQEARLRCSPMKGHSHVYWYRQLPEEGLKFMVYLQKENIIDESGMPKERFSAEFPKEGPSILRIQQVVRGDSAAYFCASSPEGRGWGYTFGSGTRLTVV.

The J gene is TRBJ2-7, the V gene TRBV5-8, with D possibly matching TRBD1 (6 bases). Trimming took off 2 bases at V and 0 bases at J, with 15 bases between the two ends. The length of the CDR3 is 16 residues. Germline V CDR1 and CDR2: SGHTS, YDEGEE. The CDR3 DNA is TGTGCCAGCAGCTTTGGGGACACCTCCTACTCCTACGAGCAGTACTTC. Its protein is CASSFGDTSYSYEQYF.

This chain connects TRBV2 to TRBJ1-4, with 7 bases lining up with TRBD1. V trimming: 4 bases; J trimming: 11 bases; junction bases outside the gene matches: 13. The CDR3 has 15 amino acids. Germline assignment: CDR1 SNHLY and CDR2 FYNNEI. CDR3 amino acids: CASSGIQGPQGKLFF. CDR3 sequence (DNA): TGTGCCAGCAGTGGTATACAGGGGCCGCAGGGGAAACTGTTTTTT.